The entry below describes one TCR beta chain. The CDR3 totals 8 residues. Looked up from germline, CDR1 is SQVTM and CDR2 is ANQGSEA. Negative isolation was used for CD8+ and CD4+ T cells, and FACS enrichment was applied to TEMRA cells. The data originate from a study of CD8 T cells in Susac syndrome. RNA totalling 0.5 to 1 ug underwent reverse transcription with random hexamers. Multiplex PCR with immunoSEQ amplified the TCR beta CDR3 across 54 Vbeta and 13 Jbeta. TCRdb ran MiXCR on the immunoSEQ multiplex PCR reads and lists one entry per CDR3 protein. The sample contains over 100,000 distinct CDR3 sequences, roughly 95% of which appear only once.

The receptor's source is a human donor in good health. The V gene is TRBV29-1, the J gene TRBJ1-1, with D unclear. Material: CD4+ T cells from PBMCs. The CDR3 nucleotides read TGCGGAAGTCCCGAAGCTTTCTTT. Translation: CGSPEAFF.